The sequence of this TCR beta chain was determined in a study of blood T cell repertoires in COVID-19. Study details: Collection of acute and convalescent COVID-19 samples took place in the United States, Italy and Spain.

In the original processing: Reference gene primers were amplified, and this amplification served to estimate nucleated cell counts. Generated by immunoSEQ multiplex PCR, the TCRdb table keeps only in-frame clones and is missing some. That table gives V, J and clone size, and the DNA gave D and trimming. Found here are 130,000 to 150,000 clones, 80% to 90% of them singletons; the top ten hold 8% to 9%. CDR1 is SNHLY, CDR2 FYNNEI, per germline. Losses at the gene ends were 6 bases for V and 4 bases for J; bases not matched to a gene: 7. This CDR3 comprises 14 residues. This clone was picked up a small number of times.

This clonotype was sampled from a human donor with acute or convalescent COVID-19. The donor label of this sample is uncertain. The sequencing sample was made of peripheral blood. This chain links TRBV2 with TRBJ1-2; 8 bases match TRBD1. CDR3 nucleotides: TGTGCCAGCAGGGAGGGACAGGCGTTCTATGGCTACACCTTC. Amino acid sequence: CASREGQAFYGYTF.